This T cell receptor (beta chain) is drawn from a study of yellow fever vaccine responses in identical twins. The CDR3 extends over 15 amino acids. Germline loops: CDR1 LNHDA, CDR2 SQIVND (reference sequence). The V segment lost 3 bases and the J segment 7 bases; nucleotides outside the gene matches: 7. TCRdb ran MiXCR on the RT-PCR reads and lists one entry per CDR3 protein. The sample holds around 5,000 distinct CDR3 sequences, about nine tenths seen once. The sample here was T cells from blood (PBMCs), unsorted or a sorted subset (not recorded which), taken before or after yellow fever vaccination (not recorded which). This clonotype originated in a woman aged 18-29 years who received the yellow fever vaccine. V is TRBV19 and J is TRBJ1-5, with 9 bases fitting TRBD1. The CDR3 nucleotides are TGTGCCAGTAGTATTCCCGGGACAGGGTTGCAGCCCCAGCATTTT. This gives the protein CASSIPGTGLQPQHF.